The present T cell receptor beta chain was sequenced within a study of blood T cell repertoires in COVID-19. Looking at the study overall: The United States, Italy and Spain provided the acute and convalescent COVID-19 samples.

Some clones are missing from TCRdb's copy, which holds only in-frame ones; the method was immunoSEQ multiplex PCR. The sample lists roughly 160,000 clones, approximately 84% occurring once. Living in about two dozen US areas, the participants were between roughly 18 and 95 years of age. Germline V CDR1 and CDR2: PRHDT, FYEKMQ (reference sequence). V was clipped by 2 bases and J by 4 bases, with 8 bases between them. CDR3 size: 14 residues. The sequence derives from a woman in her forties or fifties who had recovered from COVID-19. The chain couples TRBV13 to TRBJ2-2; perhaps TRBD2 as D (5 bases). The sequencing input was PBMCs or T cells enriched from blood (not recorded which). The CDR3 sequence is CASSLRGSTGELFF. Here the CDR3 DNA reads TGTGCCAGCAGCTTAAGAGGGAGCACCGGGGAGCTGTTTTTT.